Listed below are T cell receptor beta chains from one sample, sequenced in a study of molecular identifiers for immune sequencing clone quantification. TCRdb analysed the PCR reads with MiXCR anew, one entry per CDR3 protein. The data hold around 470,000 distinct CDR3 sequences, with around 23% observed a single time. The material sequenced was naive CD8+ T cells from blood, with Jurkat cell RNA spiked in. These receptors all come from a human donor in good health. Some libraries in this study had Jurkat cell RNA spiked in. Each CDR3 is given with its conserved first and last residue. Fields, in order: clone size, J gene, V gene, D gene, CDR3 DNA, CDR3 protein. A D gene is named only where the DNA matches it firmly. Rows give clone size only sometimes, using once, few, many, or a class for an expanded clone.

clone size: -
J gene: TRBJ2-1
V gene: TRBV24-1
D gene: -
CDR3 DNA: TGTGCCACCAGTGATCATCAGGGGAGCAATGAGCAGTTCTTC
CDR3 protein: CATSDHQGSNEQFF

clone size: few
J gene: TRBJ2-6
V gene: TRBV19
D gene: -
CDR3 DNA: TGTGCCAGTACCCTGGAAAACTCGGTCCTGACTTTC
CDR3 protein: CASTLENSVLTF

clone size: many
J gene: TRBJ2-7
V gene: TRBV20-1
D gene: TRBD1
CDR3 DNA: TGCAGTGCTTTCGGGGACAGCGGCTTGTGGGAGCAGTACTTC
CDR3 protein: CSAFGDSGLWEQYF

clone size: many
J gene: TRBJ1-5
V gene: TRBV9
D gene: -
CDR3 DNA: TGTGCCAGCAGCGTAGAAGTGTGGCAGCCCCAGCATTTT
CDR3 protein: CASSVEVWQPQHF

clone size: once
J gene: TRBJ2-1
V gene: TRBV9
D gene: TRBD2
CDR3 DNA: TGTGCCAGCAGCGTATTCGATAGCGGGAGGTACAATGAGCAGTTCTTC
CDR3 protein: CASSVFDSGRYNEQFF

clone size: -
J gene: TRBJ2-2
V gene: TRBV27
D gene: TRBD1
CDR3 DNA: TGTGCCAGCAGTACACGACAGGGTGCCGCCACCGGGGAGCTGTTTTTT
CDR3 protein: CASSTRQGAATGELFF

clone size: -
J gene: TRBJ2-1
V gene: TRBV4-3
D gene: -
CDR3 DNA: TGCGCCAGCAGCCAAGATTCAGGTATTGGTTTTTCCTACAATGAGCAGTTCTTC
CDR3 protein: CASSQDSGIGFSYNEQFF

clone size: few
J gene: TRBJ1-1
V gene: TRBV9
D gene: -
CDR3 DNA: TGTGCCAGCAGCGCCACGAACAGGGCTGACACTGAAGCTTTCTTT
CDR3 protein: CASSATNRADTEAFF

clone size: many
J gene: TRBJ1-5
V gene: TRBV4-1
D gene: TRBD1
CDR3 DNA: TGCGCCAGCAGCCAAGATCCCGGACAGGTCAATCAGCCCCAGCATTTT
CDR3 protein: CASSQDPGQVNQPQHF

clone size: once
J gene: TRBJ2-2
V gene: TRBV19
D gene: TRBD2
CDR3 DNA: TGTGCCAGTAGCGCGACGGGAGGATTTACCGGGGAGCTGTTTTTT
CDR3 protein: CASSATGGFTGELFF

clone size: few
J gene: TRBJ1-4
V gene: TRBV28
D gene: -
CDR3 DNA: TGTGCCAGCAGTCCCGGTATGAAAACCGAAAAACTGTTTTTT
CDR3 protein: CASSPGMKTEKLFF

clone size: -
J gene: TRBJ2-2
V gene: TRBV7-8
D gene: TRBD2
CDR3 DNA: TGTGCCAGCAGCCCGACTAGCGGGGGGGCCTTATCCGGGGAGCTGTTTTTT
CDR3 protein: CASSPTSGGALSGELFF

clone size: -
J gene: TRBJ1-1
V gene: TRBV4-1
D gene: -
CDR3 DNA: TGCGCCAGCAGCCAAGGGGGGGCTCCTACAAGTGACGCTGAAGCTTTCTTT
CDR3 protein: CASSQGGAPTSDAEAFF

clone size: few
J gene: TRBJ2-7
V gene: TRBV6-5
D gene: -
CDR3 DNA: TGTGCCAGCAGTTACTTCGCTAGCTCCTACGAGCAGTACTTC
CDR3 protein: CASSYFASSYEQYF

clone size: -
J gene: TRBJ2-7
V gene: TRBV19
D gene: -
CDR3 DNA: TGTGCCAGTAGTATAGATCCCCGGAACGAGCAGTACTTC
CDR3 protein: CASSIDPRNEQYF

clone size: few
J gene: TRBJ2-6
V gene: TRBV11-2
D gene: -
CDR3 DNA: TGTGCCAGCAGCTTATCAAGCTACAGGGCCGACTCTGGGGCCAACGTCCTGACTTTC
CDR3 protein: CASSLSSYRADSGANVLTF

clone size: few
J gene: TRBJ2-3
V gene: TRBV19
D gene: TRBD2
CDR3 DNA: TGTGCCAGTAGTTGGACTAGCGGGGGATCAGATACGCAGTATTTT
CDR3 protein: CASSWTSGGSDTQYF

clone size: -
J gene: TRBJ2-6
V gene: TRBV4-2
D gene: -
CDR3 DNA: TGTGCCAGCAGCCAAGATCCAGCAGATTCTGGGGCCAACGTCCTGACTTTC
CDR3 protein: CASSQDPADSGANVLTF

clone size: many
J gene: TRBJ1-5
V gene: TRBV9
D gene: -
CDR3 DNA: TGTGCCAGCAGCGTAGATGGTCTGGATCAGCCCCAGCATTTT
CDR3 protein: CASSVDGLDQPQHF

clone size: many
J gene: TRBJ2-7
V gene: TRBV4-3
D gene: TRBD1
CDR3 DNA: TGCGCCAGCAGCCAAGTGGGGACAGGAACCTACGAGCAGTACTTC
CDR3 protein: CASSQVGTGTYEQYF

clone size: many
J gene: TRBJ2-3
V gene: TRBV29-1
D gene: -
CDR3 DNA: TGCAGCGCCCGGGGCCTTGCGGATACGCAGTATTTT
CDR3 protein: CSARGLADTQYF

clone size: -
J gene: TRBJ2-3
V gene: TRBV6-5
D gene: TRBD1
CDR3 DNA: TGTGCCAGCAGTTACCATCGGGACAGGGGAGGAGATACGCAGTATTTT
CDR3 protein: CASSYHRDRGGDTQYF

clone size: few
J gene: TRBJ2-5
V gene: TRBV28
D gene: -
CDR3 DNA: TGTGCCAGCAGTTTAGAGCGGTACCAAGAGACCCAGTACTTC
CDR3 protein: CASSLERYQETQYF

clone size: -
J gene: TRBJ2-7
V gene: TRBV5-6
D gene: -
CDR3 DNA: TGTGCCAGCAGCCTATTCACAGGTTCTTACTACGAGCAGTACTTC
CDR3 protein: CASSLFTGSYYEQYF

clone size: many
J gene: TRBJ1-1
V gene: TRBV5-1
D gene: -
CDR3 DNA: TGTGCCAGCAGCTTAGGGATTGAAGCTTTCTTT
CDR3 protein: CASSLGIEAFF

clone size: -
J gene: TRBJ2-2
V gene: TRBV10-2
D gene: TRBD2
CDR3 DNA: TGCGCCAGCAGTCCTAGCGGGAGAACCGGGGAGCTGTTTTTT
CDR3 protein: CASSPSGRTGELFF

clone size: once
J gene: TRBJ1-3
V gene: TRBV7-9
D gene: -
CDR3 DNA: TGTGCCGGCAGCCCTGGCTATATCTCTGGAAACACCATATATTTT
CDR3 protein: CAGSPGYISGNTIYF

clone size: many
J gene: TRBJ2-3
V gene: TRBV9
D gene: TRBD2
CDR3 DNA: TGTGCCAGCAGCGTGGCTAGCGGGAGCACAGATACGCAGTATTTT
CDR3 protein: CASSVASGSTDTQYF

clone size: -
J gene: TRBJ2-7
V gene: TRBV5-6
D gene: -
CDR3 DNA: TGTGCCAGCAGCTTGGGACACGGCTACGAGCAGTACTTC
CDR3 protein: CASSLGHGYEQYF

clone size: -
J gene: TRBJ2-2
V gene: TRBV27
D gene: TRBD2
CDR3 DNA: TGTGCCGGCAGTTCAAGTGCGGGAGAATTGACTTACACCGGGGAGCTGTTTTTT
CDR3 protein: CAGSSSAGELTYTGELFF

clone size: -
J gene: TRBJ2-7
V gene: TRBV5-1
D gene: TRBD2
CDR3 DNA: TGCGCCAGCAGCTTGGCCGGCAGGGACTATTCCTACGAGCAGTACTTC
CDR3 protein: CASSLAGRDYSYEQYF

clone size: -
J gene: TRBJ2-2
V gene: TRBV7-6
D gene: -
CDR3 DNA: TGTGCCAGCAGCTCGCTCAAGAACACCGGGGAGCTGCTTTTT
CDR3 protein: CASSSLKNTGELLF

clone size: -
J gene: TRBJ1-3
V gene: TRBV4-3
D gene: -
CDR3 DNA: TGCGCCAGCAGCCCAGACAGGAGTGGAAACACCACATATTTT
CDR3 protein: CASSPDRSGNTTYF

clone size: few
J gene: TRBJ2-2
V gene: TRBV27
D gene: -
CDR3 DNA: TGTGCCAGCAGTCCCCAGTGGGGGGGGGAGCTGTTTTTT
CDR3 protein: CASSPQWGGELFF

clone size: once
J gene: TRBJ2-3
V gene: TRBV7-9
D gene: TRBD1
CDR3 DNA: TGTGTCAGCAGCAAGACAGGGTCGGGCACAGATACGCAGTATTTT
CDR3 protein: CVSSKTGSGTDTQYF

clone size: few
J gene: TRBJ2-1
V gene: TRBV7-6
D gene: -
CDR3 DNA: TGTGCCAGCAGCCGGACCATGGTCAAAGACAATGAGCAGTTCTTC
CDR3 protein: CASSRTMVKDNEQFF

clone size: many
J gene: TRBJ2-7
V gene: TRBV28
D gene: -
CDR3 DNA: TGTGCCAGCAGTTTGAGGGAAAGCTCCTACGAGCAGTACTTC
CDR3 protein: CASSLRESSYEQYF

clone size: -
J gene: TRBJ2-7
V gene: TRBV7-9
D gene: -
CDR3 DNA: TGTGCCAGCAGCGGCGTCGCCGGGGCCTACGAGCAGTACTTC
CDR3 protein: CASSGVAGAYEQYF

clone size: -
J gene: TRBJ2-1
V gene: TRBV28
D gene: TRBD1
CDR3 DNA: TGTGCCAGCAGTTTCCGGGACAGGGGATCCTACAATGAGCAGTTCTTC
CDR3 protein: CASSFRDRGSYNEQFF